This T cell receptor beta chain was sequenced for a study of cytomegalovirus exposure and HLA in healthy donors. General study findings and limits: Using a false discovery rate of 0.05, a later analysis showed that approximately 16,000 TCR beta sequences were associated with HLA alleles. Accounts indicate the classifier identified cytomegalovirus status with strong specificity and sensitivity.

60 Vbeta and 13 Jbeta primers were used in PCR. Clones were read by immunoSEQ multiplex PCR, and TCRdb kept only the in-frame ones, dropping some. The sample holds 150,000 to 200,000 clones, 75% seen once. Turning to this clone: The antigen is undetermined.

V was trimmed by 5 bases and J by 0 bases, leaving 12 bases between them. In germline, CDR1 is SGHDT, CDR2 YYEEEE. The CDR3 has 15 amino acids. This sequence joins TRBV5-6 and TRBJ1-3; D remains ambiguous. Sequenced input: PBMCs. This clonotype was obtained from a woman aged 45-59 years in good health and CMV-seropositive. The CDR3 DNA reads TGTGCCAGCAGTCGTCGTCTGAGCTCTGGAAACACCATATATTTT. Its translation: CASSRRLSSGNTIYF.